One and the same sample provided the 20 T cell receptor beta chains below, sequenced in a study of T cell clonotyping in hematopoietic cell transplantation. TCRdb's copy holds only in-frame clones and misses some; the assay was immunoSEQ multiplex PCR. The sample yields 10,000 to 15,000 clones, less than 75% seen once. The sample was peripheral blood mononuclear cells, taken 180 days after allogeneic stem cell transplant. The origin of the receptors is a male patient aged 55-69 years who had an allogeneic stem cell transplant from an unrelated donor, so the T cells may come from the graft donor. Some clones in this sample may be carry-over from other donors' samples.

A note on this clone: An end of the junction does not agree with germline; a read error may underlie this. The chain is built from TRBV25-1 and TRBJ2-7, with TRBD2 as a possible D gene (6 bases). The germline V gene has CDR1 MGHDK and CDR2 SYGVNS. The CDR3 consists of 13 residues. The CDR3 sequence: CTSSDPTRRGQYF. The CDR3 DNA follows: TGTACCAGCAGTGACCCTACCAGGCGGGGGCAGTACTTC.

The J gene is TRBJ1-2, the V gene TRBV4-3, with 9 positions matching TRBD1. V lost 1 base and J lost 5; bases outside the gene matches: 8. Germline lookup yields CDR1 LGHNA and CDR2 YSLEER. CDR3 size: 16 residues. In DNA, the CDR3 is TGCGCCAGCAGCCAAGCTACGGACAGGGGCTTTTATGGCTACACCTTC. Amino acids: CASSQATDRGFYGYTF.

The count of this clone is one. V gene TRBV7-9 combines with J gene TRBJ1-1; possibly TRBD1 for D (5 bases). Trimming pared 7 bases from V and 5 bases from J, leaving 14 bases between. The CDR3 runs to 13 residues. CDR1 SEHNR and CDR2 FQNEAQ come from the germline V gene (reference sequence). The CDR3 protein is CASNVQGGTEAFF. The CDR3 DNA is TGTGCCAGCAACGTTCAGGGAGGAACTGAAGCTTTCTTT.

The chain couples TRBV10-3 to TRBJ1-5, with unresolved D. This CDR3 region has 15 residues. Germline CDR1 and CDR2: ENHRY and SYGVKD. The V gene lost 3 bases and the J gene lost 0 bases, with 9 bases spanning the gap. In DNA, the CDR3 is TGTGCCATCAGTGAATCGGGGTCTAGCAATCAGCCCCAGCATTTT. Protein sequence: CAISESGSSNQPQHF.

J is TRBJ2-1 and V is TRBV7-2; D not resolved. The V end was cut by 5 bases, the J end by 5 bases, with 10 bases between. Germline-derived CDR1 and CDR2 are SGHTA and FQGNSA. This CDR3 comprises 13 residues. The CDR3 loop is CASSTGPNNEQFF. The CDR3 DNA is TGTGCCAGCAGCACGGGCCCCAACAATGAGCAGTTCTTC.

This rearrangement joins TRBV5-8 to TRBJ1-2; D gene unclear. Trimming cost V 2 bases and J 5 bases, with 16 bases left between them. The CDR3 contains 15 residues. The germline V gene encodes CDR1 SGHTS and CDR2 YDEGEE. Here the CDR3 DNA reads TGTGCCAGCAGCTTCCCTAGGTTGGCGGGGTATGGCTACACCTTC. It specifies CASSFPRLAGYGYTF.

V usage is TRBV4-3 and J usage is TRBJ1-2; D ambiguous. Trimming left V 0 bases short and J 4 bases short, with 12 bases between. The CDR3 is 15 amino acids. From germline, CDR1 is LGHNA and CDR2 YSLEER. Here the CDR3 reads CASSQDFPNPYGYTF. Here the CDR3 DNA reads TGCGCCAGCAGCCAAGATTTCCCGAACCCCTATGGCTACACCTTC.

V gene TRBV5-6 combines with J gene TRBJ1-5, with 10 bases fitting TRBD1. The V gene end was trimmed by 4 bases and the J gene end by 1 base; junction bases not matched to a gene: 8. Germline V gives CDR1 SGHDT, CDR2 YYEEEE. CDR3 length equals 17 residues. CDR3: CASSVTGGRISNQPQHF. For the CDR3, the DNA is TGTGCCAGCAGCGTGACAGGGGGCAGGATCAGCAATCAGCCCCAGCATTTT.

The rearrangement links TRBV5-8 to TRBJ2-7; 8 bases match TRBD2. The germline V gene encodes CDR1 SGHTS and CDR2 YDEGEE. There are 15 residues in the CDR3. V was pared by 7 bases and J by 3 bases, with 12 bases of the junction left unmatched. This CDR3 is CASPLGSGGSYEQYF. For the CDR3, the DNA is TGTGCCAGCCCTTTAGGCAGCGGGGGCAGCTACGAGCAGTACTTC.

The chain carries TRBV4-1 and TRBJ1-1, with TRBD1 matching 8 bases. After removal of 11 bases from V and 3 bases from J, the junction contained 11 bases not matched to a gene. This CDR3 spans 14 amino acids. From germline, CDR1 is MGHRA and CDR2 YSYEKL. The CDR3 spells CAHGMTGDDTEAFF. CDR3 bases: TGCGCCCATGGGATGACAGGGGACGACACTGAAGCTTTCTTT.

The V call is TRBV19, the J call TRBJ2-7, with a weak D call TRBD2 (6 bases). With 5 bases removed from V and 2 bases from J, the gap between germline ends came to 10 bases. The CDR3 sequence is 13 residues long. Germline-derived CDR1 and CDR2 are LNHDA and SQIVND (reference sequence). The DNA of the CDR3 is TGTGCCAGTAGTGCTAGCGACACCTACGAGCAGTACTTC. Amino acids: CASSASDTYEQYF.

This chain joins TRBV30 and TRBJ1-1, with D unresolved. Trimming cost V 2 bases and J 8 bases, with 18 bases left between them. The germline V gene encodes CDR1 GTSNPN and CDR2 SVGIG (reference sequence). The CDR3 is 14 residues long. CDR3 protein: CAWSSGLNGGEAFF. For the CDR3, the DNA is TGTGCCTGGAGTTCTGGTCTAAATGGCGGGGAAGCTTTCTTT.

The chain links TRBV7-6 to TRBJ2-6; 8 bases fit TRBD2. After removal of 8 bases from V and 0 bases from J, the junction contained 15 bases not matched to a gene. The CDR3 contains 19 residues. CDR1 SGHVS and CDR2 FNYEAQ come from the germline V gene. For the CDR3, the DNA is TGTGCCAGCGGAGGGATCTGGCGGGGGGAAGGCTCTGGGGCCAACGTCCTGACTTTC. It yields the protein CASGGIWRGEGSGANVLTF.

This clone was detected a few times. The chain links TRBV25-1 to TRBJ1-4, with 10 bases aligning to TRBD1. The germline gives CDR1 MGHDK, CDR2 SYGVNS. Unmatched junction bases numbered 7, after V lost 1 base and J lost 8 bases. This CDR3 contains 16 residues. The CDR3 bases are TGTGCCAGCAGTGAATTCGCCGGGACAGGGGACGAAAAACTGTTTTTT. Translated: CASSEFAGTGDEKLFF.

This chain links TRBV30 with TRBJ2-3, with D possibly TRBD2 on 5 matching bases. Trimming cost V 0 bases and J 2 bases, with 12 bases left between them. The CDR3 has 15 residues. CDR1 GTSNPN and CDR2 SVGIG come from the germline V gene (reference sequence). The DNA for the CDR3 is TGTGCCTGGAGTGTAGGCCTAGCTTCCACAGATACGCAGTATTTT. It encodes CAWSVGLASTDTQYF.

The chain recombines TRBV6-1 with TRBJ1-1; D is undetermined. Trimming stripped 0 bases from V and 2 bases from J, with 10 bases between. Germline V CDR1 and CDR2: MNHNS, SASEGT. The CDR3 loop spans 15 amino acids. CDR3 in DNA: TGTGCCAGCAGTGAAGCGCCGCTGGGTAACACTGAAGCTTTCTTT. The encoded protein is CASSEAPLGNTEAFF.

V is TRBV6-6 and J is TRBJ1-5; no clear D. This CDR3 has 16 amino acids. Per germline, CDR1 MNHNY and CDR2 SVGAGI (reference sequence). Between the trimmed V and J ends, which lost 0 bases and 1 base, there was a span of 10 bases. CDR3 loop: CASSYSRTLSNQPQHF. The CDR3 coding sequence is TGTGCCAGCAGTTACTCCAGAACTCTCAGCAATCAGCCCCAGCATTTT.

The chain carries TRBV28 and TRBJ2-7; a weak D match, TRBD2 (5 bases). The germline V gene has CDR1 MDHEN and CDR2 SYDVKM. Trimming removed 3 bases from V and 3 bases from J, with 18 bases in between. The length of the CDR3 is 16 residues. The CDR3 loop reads CASSFPSGVVVYEQYF. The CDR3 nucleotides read TGTGCCAGCAGTTTCCCATCCGGGGTGGTAGTCTACGAGCAGTACTTC.

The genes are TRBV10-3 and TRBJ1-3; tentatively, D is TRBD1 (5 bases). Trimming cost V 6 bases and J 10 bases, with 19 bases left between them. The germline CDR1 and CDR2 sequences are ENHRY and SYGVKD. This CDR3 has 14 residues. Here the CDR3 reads CAIRTAGTPPTIYF. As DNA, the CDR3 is TGTGCCATCAGGACCGCCGGGACTCCGCCAACCATATATTTT.

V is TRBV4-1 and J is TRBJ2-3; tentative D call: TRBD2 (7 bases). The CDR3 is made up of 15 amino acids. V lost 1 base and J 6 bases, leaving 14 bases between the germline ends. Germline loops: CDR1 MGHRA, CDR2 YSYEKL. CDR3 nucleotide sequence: TGCGCCAGCAGCCAAGCCAGGACTAGGGGGGATACGCAGTATTTT. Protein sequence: CASSQARTRGDTQYF.